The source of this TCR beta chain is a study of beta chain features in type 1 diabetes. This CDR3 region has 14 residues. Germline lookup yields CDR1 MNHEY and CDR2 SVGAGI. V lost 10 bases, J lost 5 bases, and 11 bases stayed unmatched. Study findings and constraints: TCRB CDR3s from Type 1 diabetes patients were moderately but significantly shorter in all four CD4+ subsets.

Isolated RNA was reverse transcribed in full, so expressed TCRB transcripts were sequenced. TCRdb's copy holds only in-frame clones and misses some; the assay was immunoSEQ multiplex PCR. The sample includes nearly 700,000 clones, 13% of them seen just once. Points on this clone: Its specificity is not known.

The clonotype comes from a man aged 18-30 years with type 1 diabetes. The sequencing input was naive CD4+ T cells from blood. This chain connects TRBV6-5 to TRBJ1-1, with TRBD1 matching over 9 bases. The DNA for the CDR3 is TGTGCCACGACCGTGGGACAGGGAAGGACTGAAGCTTTCTTT. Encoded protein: CATTVGQGRTEAFF.